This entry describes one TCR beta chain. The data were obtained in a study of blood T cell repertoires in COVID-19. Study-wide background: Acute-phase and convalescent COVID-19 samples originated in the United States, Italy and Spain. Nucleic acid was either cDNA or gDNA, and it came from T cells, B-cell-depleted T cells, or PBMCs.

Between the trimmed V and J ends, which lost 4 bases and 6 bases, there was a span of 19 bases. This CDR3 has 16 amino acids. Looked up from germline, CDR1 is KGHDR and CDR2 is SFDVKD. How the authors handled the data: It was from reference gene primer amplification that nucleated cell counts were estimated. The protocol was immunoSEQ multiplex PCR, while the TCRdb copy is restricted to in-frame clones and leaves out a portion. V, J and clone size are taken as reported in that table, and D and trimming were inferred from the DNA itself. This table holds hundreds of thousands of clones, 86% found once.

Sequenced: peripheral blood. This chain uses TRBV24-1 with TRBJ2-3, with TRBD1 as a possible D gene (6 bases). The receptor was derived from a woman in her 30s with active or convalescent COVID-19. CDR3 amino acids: CATSDPRGQGVDTQYF. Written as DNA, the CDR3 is TGTGCCACCAGTGACCCCAGGGGCCAAGGCGTCGATACGCAGTATTTT.